Each of the 20 T cell receptor beta chains below was sequenced from the same sample in a study of cytomegalovirus exposure and HLA in healthy donors. The PCR had 60 Vbeta and 13 Jbeta primers. Sequenced by immunoSEQ multiplex PCR; TCRdb stores in-frame clones only, minus some. The sample holds around 150,000 clones, roughly 75% seen once. Input material: PBMCs. Source of these receptors: a man in his thirties or forties in good health and CMV-seronegative.

The chain carries TRBV18 and TRBJ1-1; 9 bases line up with TRBD1. From germline, CDR1 is KGHSH and CDR2 LQKENI. Germline trimming cut 6 bases from V and 6 bases from J; bases unmatched to any gene: 11. CDR3 size: 15 residues. The CDR3 spells CASSLRPGTGSEAFF. The CDR3 nucleotides read TGTGCCAGCTCCCTTCGCCCGGGGACAGGGTCTGAAGCTTTCTTT.

The CDR3 DNA sequence: TGTGCCAGCAGCTCAACTGGACTTGGGAACACCGGGGAGCTGTTTTTT. Protein product: CASSSTGLGNTGELFF. V and J are TRBV11-2 and TRBJ2-2; D possibly corresponds to TRBD2 (5 bases). V lost 4 bases and J 1 base, leaving 13 bases between the germline ends. This CDR3 comprises 16 residues. Germline V gene data show CDR1 as SGHAT and CDR2 as FQNNGV.

As regards this clone: Other DNA sequences from this sample encode an identical CDR3 as well. The chain links TRBV2 to TRBJ1-6, with 8 bases aligning to TRBD1. Losses at the gene ends were 2 bases for V and 7 bases for J; bases not matched to a gene: 4. The CDR3 is made up of 15 amino acids. CDR1 SNHLY and CDR2 FYNNEI come from the germline V gene. The CDR3 region is CASSEQGARNSPLHF. The DNA of the CDR3 is TGTGCCAGCAGTGAACAGGGGGCTCGGAATTCACCCCTCCACTTT.

The rearrangement uses TRBV19 and TRBJ2-3, with 7 nucleotides matching TRBD2. From germline, CDR1 is LNHDA and CDR2 SQIVND (reference sequence). Unmatched junction bases numbered 16, after V lost 6 bases and J lost 4 bases. The CDR3 loop spans 17 amino acids. CDR3 coding DNA: TGTGCCAGTAGCCTCCCCACGGGCGGGAGTCTCTCAGATACGCAGTATTTT. Amino acid sequence: CASSLPTGGSLSDTQYF.

The sample holds a few counts of this clone. The chain is built from TRBV6-5 and TRBJ2-1; D perhaps matches TRBD2 (6 bases). The V end was cut by 6 bases, the J end by 5 bases, with 17 bases between. The germline V gene has CDR1 MNHEY and CDR2 SVGAGI. CDR3 length: 15 residues. The CDR3 DNA sequence: TGTGCCAGCAGCCCCACTAGCTATCCCCACAATGAGCAGTTCTTC. This gives the protein CASSPTSYPHNEQFF.

This clone was detected only once. The chain uses TRBV4-1 and TRBJ1-5; 9 bases map to TRBD1. Unmatched junction bases numbered 6, after V lost 3 bases and J lost 6 bases. CDR1 is MGHRA, CDR2 YSYEKL, per germline. This CDR3 is 15 amino acids long. The CDR3 DNA reads TGCGCCAGCAGCCACGGACAGGGGACGGGTCAGCCCCAGCATTTT. Its protein product is CASSHGQGTGQPQHF.

The V gene is TRBV30, the J gene TRBJ2-2; TRBD2 matches at 7 bases. The CDR3 is made up of 15 amino acids. Germline V lookup: CDR1 GTSNPN, CDR2 SVGIG (reference sequence). V lost 2 bases to trimming and J lost 1 base; unmatched junction nucleotides: 4. In nucleotides, the CDR3 is TGTGCCTGGAGTAGGGACTACGGGAACACCGGGGAGCTGTTTTTT. Amino acids: CAWSRDYGNTGELFF.

This clone was counted between two and nine times. V usage is TRBV6-5 and J usage is TRBJ1-4; D gene uncertain. The CDR3 has 12 residues. The germline gives CDR1 MNHEY, CDR2 SVGAGI. The ends were cut back, 5 bases at V and 8 bases at J, with 9 bases in the middle. In nucleotides, the CDR3 is TGTGCCAGCAGTGCGGCTGGGGAAAAACTGTTTTTT. Protein: CASSAAGEKLFF.

This chain uses TRBV18 with TRBJ1-1, with D maybe TRBD1 (6 bases). The germline gives CDR1 KGHSH, CDR2 LQKENI. Trimming pared 3 bases from V and 4 bases from J, leaving 15 bases between. The CDR3 is 15 amino acids. The CDR3 is CASSPEAGARTEAFF. In nucleotides, the CDR3 is TGTGCCAGCTCACCGGAAGCGGGGGCGCGCACTGAAGCTTTCTTT.

The genes are TRBV27 and TRBJ1-1; D not certain. Trimming shortened V by 3 bases and J by 1 base, and 12 bases separated the two germline ends. This CDR3 is 15 amino acids long. From germline, CDR1 is MNHEY and CDR2 SMNVEV (reference sequence). CDR3 amino acids: CASSFHRQTNTEAFF. The CDR3 region has the DNA TGTGCCAGCAGTTTCCACCGACAAACGAACACTGAAGCTTTCTTT.

The chain employs TRBV5-1 and TRBJ2-7; D perhaps matches TRBD2 (5 bases). Per the germline V gene, CDR1 is SGHRS and CDR2 is YFSETQ. The CDR3 totals 17 residues. The V and J ends lost 0 bases and 1 base respectively, with 17 bases between them. This CDR3 reads CASSLGGSTKISYEQYF. The CDR3 DNA reads TGCGCCAGCAGCTTGGGTGGGAGTACCAAAATTTCCTACGAGCAGTACTTC. The entire variable domain, with the rest obtained from reference TRBV5-1 and TRBJ2-7, is as follows: KAGVTQTPRYLIKTRGQQVTLSCSPISGHRSVSWYQQTPGQGLQFLFEYFSETQRNKGNFPGRFSGRQFSNSRSEMNVSTLELGDSALYLCASSLGGSTKISYEQYFGPGTRLTVT.

The chain uses TRBV28 and TRBJ2-6; D is unresolved. CDR3 size: 16 residues. Trimming removed 6 bases at V and 0 bases at J, with 12 bases between. Germline V gene lookup returns CDR1 MDHEN and CDR2 SYDVKM. The CDR3 protein is CASSPDMNSGANVLTF. Written as DNA, the CDR3 is TGTGCCAGCAGCCCCGACATGAACTCTGGGGCCAACGTCCTGACTTTC.

This chain joins TRBV4-1 and TRBJ1-1, with D uncertain. V lost 0 bases and J lost 1, with 9 bases in between. From germline, CDR1 is MGHRA and CDR2 YSYEKL. The CDR3 loop spans 15 amino acids. CDR3 in amino acids: CASSQDGEANTEAFF. The CDR3 DNA follows: TGCGCCAGCAGCCAAGACGGGGAGGCGAACACTGAAGCTTTCTTT.

The chain recombines TRBV5-6 with TRBJ2-7; D uncertain. The V and J ends lost 0 bases and 2 bases respectively, with 9 bases between them. This CDR3 is built from 14 residues. Per the germline V gene, CDR1 is SGHDT and CDR2 is YYEEEE. In nucleotides, the CDR3 is TGTGCCAGCAGCTTGGTAGACAATCCCTACGAGCAGTACTTC. Protein product: CASSLVDNPYEQYF.

This clone showed up just once. The chain's CDR3 is CASRNLGTSGGGTETQYF. The DNA for the CDR3 is TGTGCCAGTAGGAATCTCGGGACTAGCGGGGGGGGAACAGAGACCCAGTACTTC. The J gene is TRBJ2-5, the V gene TRBV19, with 16 bases lining up with TRBD2. J lost 4 bases, V lost 6 bases, and 11 bases had no gene match. This CDR3 has 18 residues. From germline, CDR1 is LNHDA and CDR2 SQIVND (reference sequence).

V and J are TRBV29-1 and TRBJ2-7; the match to TRBD1 covers 9 bases. Trimming took 6 bases from V and 4 from J; bases not matched to a gene: 7. Per germline, CDR1 SQVTM and CDR2 ANQGSEA. The CDR3 runs 13 residues. The CDR3 loop reads CSVVGTGHYEQYF. In DNA form, the CDR3 reads TGCAGCGTCGTAGGGACAGGGCATTACGAGCAGTACTTC.

The rearrangement joins TRBV6-1 to TRBJ1-2, with D possibly matching TRBD1 (6 bases). There are 13 residues in the CDR3. CDR1 MNHNS and CDR2 SASEGT come from the germline V gene. V shed 6 bases and J shed 3 bases, with 11 bases lying between them. CDR3 protein: CASRAGVDYGYTF. The CDR3 region has the DNA TGTGCCAGCAGGGCAGGGGTGGACTATGGCTACACCTTC.

This clone has just one count. The chain uses TRBV5-1 and TRBJ2-1; TRBD2 aligns across 11 bases. V trimming: 3 bases; J trimming: 1 base; junction bases outside the gene matches: 12. Germline values: CDR1 SGHRS, CDR2 YFSETQ. The CDR3 runs 19 residues. The CDR3 region has the DNA TGCGCCAGCAGCTCCCTGAGTAGCGGGGGGGGCGGTTCCTACAATGAGCAGTTCTTC. Protein product: CASSSLSSGGGGSYNEQFF.

V is TRBV27 and J is TRBJ2-2; a possible D gene is TRBD2 (6 bases). Trimming took 3 bases from V and 4 from J, leaving 12 bases between them. CDR1 is MNHEY and CDR2 is SMNVEV in the germline V gene (reference sequence). The CDR3 is made up of 15 amino acids. The CDR3 bases are TGTGCCAGCAGTTTTGGGGAGGTTAGCACCGGGGAGCTGTTTTTT. Its protein product is CASSFGEVSTGELFF.

This clone appeared a few times. The chain uses TRBV11-2 and TRBJ1-5, with a tentative D call TRBD1 (6 bases). V was cut by 5 bases and J by 3 bases, with 14 bases left in between. CDR1 is SGHAT and CDR2 is FQNNGV in the germline V gene. This CDR3 comprises 15 residues. The CDR3 nucleotides read TGTGCCAGCAGCCGTGATGCGGGGGCCAATCAGCCCCAGCATTTT. Protein sequence: CASSRDAGANQPQHF.